One sample yielded the 27 T cell receptor beta chains listed below, sequenced in a study of blood T cell repertoires in COVID-19. Clones were sequenced by immunoSEQ multiplex PCR, and TCRdb holds only the in-frame ones, with some missing. The table includes 80,000 to 100,000 clones, 60% to 85% detected once. The sequenced sample consisted of peripheral blood. Every receptor here comes from a human donor in a cohort sampled during active COVID-19.

Only a few counts were recorded for this clone. V gene TRBV11-2 combines with J gene TRBJ2-5, with unresolved D. Trimming removed 2 bases from V and 4 bases from J, with 14 bases in between. CDR1 and CDR2 (germline): SGHAT, FQNNGV. CDR3 length equals 15 residues. The CDR3 here is CASSLFLSAGETQYF. The DNA of the CDR3 is TGTGCCAGCAGCTTATTCCTATCGGCAGGAGAGACCCAGTACTTC.

V usage is TRBV10-3 and J usage is TRBJ2-3; tentative D call: TRBD2 (6 bases). CDR3 length: 16 residues. The V gene lost 0 bases and the J gene lost 5 bases, with 15 bases spanning the gap. Germline CDR1 ENHRY, CDR2 SYGVKD. CDR3 nucleotides: TGTGCCATCAGTGAGTCTACGACGGGAGCGGTAGATACGCAGTATTTT. This sequence encodes CAISESTTGAVDTQYF.

Regarding this clone: Distinct nucleotide sequences in the sample also encode this CDR3. V is TRBV7-9 and J is TRBJ2-5; the match to TRBD2 covers 7 bases. Germline V gene sequence: CDR1 SEHNR, CDR2 FQNEAQ (reference sequence). The length of the CDR3 is 13 residues. V lost 0 bases and J lost 5; bases outside the gene matches: 0. As DNA, the CDR3 is TGTGCCAGCAGCTTAGCGGGGGGGGAGACCCAGTACTTC. Translating gives CASSLAGGETQYF.

The table lists this clone with many counts. The chain uses TRBV5-1 and TRBJ1-2; 7 bases line up with TRBD1. The CDR3 extends over 16 amino acids. V lost 0 bases, J lost 2 bases, and 7 bases stayed unmatched. Per germline, CDR1 SGHRS and CDR2 YFSETQ. CDR3 DNA sequence: TGCGCCAGCAGCTTGGAGACAGGGATTCTCAACTATGGCTACACCTTC. It encodes CASSLETGILNYGYTF.

This chain links TRBV15 with TRBJ1-2; D is possibly TRBD1 (5 bases). Germline V gives CDR1 LNHNV, CDR2 YYDKDF (reference sequence). The CDR3 is 16 residues long. Trimming took off 2 bases at V and 6 bases at J, with 19 bases between the two ends. The CDR3 region is CATSRNPQAPLNGYTF. CDR3 bases: TGTGCCACCAGCAGAAACCCACAGGCCCCGCTGAATGGCTACACCTTC.

The gene calls are TRBV24-1 and TRBJ2-1; D is possibly TRBD2 (5 bases). The CDR3 is 13 amino acids. V shed 1 base and J shed 12 bases, with 12 bases lying between them. In germline, CDR1 is KGHDR, CDR2 SFDVKD. Here the CDR3 DNA reads TGTGCCACCAGTGATTTTAGCGAGCCTGGGCAGTTCTTC. It translates to CATSDFSEPGQFF.

The V gene is TRBV9, the J gene TRBJ1-1, with a tentative D call TRBD1 (5 bases). The CDR3 is 15 residues long. The V gene's germline CDR1 is SGDLS and CDR2 YYNGEE. V was trimmed by 4 bases and J by 3 bases, leaving 16 bases between them. The CDR3 DNA sequence: TGTGCCAGCAGCTCAAGATCACAGGATTACACTGAAGCTTTCTTT. It yields the protein CASSSRSQDYTEAFF.

The chain recombines TRBV28 with TRBJ2-3; 12 bases fit TRBD2. The CDR3 loop spans 17 amino acids. Trimming took 3 bases from V and 2 from J; bases not matched to a gene: 6. Per germline, CDR1 MDHEN and CDR2 SYDVKM. The CDR3 DNA follows: TGTGCCAGCAGTTTCCTGACTAGCGGGGGTCCCACAGATACGCAGTATTTT. Residues: CASSFLTSGGPTDTQYF.

The chain recombines TRBV28 with TRBJ1-5; 8 bases match TRBD1. The CDR3 length is 17 residues. V trimming: 6 bases; J trimming: 3 bases; junction bases outside the gene matches: 13. Germline CDR1 and CDR2: MDHEN and SYDVKM. The CDR3 region is CASSTHVGTGNNQPQHF. CDR3 in DNA: TGTGCCAGCAGCACCCACGTAGGGACAGGAAACAATCAGCCCCAGCATTTT.

The chain links TRBV18 to TRBJ2-3; perhaps TRBD2 as D (6 bases). V lost 0 bases, J lost 1 base, and 11 bases lay in between. The CDR3 is 16 amino acids. CDR1 is KGHSH, CDR2 LQKENI, per germline. The DNA for the CDR3 is TGTGCCAGCTCACCACCCCCGGGAGTGGGCACAGATACGCAGTATTTT. Amino acid sequence: CASSPPPGVGTDTQYF. The full variable domain, in which reference TRBV18 and TRBJ2-3 provide the parts outside the CDR3, is NAGVMQNPRHLVRRRGQEARLRCSPMKGHSHVYWYRQLPEEGLKFMVYLQKENIIDESGMPKERFSAEFPKEGPSILRIQQVVRGDSAAYFCASSPPPGVGTDTQYFGPGTRLTVL.

V usage is TRBV6-5 and J usage is TRBJ1-1; perhaps TRBD1 as D (6 bases). The CDR3 has 16 residues. Trimming took 2 bases from V and 3 from J, leaving 16 bases between them. CDR1 and CDR2 from the germline V gene are MNHEY and SVGAGI. CDR3 in DNA: TGTGCCAGCAGTTACCTTTCGGGGGGCCCCGACACTGAAGCTTTCTTT. Translated, it gives CASSYLSGGPDTEAFF.

This clone was detected once. The CDR3 DNA reads TGTGCCAGCAGTCCCATAGCGGGAAGCTCCTACAATGAGCAGTTCTTC. It translates to CASSPIAGSSYNEQFF. The chain is built from TRBV7-9 and TRBJ2-1; 8 nucleotides agree with TRBD2. The CDR3 consists of 16 residues. After removal of 6 bases from V and 0 bases from J, the junction contained 7 bases not matched to a gene. The germline V gene has CDR1 SEHNR and CDR2 FQNEAQ (reference sequence). The full variable domain, with the rest looked up from reference TRBV7-9 and TRBJ2-1, is DTGVSQNPRHKITKRGQNVTFRCDPISEHNRLYWYRQTLGQGPEFLTYFQNEAQLEKSRLLSDRFSAERPKGSFSTLEIQRTEQGDSAMYLCASSPIAGSSYNEQFFGPGTRLTVL.

V usage is TRBV11-3 and J usage is TRBJ2-1; TRBD2 agrees at 13 bases. The V gene end was trimmed by 5 bases and the J gene end by 5 bases; junction bases not matched to a gene: 6. CDR3 length: 16 residues. Germline CDR1 and CDR2: SGHNT and YENEEA. The CDR3 nucleotides are TGTGCCAGCAGCCTGGGGACTAGCGGGGTAAACAATGAGCAGTTCTTC. Translation gives CASSLGTSGVNNEQFF.

This clone is deemed medium-sized. The rearrangement links TRBV9 to TRBJ2-1; TRBD2 might be the D (5 bases). Germline V gene data show CDR1 as SGDLS and CDR2 as YYNGEE. Trimming removed 3 bases at V and 4 bases at J, with 17 bases between. This CDR3 comprises 16 residues. Written as DNA, the CDR3 is TGTGCCAGCAGCGGGGAGATTTGGGGAAGATACAATGAGCAGTTCTTC. Translating gives CASSGEIWGRYNEQFF.

The gene calls are TRBV27 and TRBJ2-7, with 7 bases that match TRBD2. This CDR3 is built from 15 residues. The germline CDR1 and CDR2 sequences are MNHEY and SMNVEV (reference sequence). With V trimmed by 6 bases and J by 0 bases, 8 bases remained unmatched. CDR3 sequence (DNA): TGTGCCAGCAGGGCCTTGGGGGGGAGCTCCTACGAGCAGTACGTC. Translated, it gives CASRALGGSSYEQYV.

Concerning this clone: A read error may account for a junction end that differs from germline. Within the sample, other DNA sequences also encode this same CDR3. J is TRBJ1-2 and V is TRBV7-2, with 10 positions matching TRBD1. Germline CDR1 SGHTA, CDR2 FQGNSA. This CDR3 has 13 amino acids. The CDR3 DNA reads as TGTGCCAGTAGCTTGGGACAGGGGTATGGCTACACCTTC. It specifies CASSLGQGYGYTF.

DNA of the CDR3: TGTGCCAGCAGGCCCGATACTCAAGAGACCCAGTACTTC. This translates into CASRPDTQETQYF. V usage is TRBV5-6 and J usage is TRBJ2-5; D uncertain. In germline, CDR1 is SGHDT, CDR2 YYEEEE. Trimming cost V 5 bases and J 2 bases, with 10 bases left between them. CDR3 length: 13 amino acids.

This sequence joins TRBV6-5 and TRBJ2-5; 7 nucleotides align to TRBD2. V trimming: 0 bases; J trimming: 5 bases; junction bases outside the gene matches: 9. Germline V CDR1 and CDR2: MNHEY, SVGAGI. The CDR3 sequence is 16 residues long. The DNA for the CDR3 is TGTGCCAGCAGTTACTCCTCGGGGACTAAGGGGGAGACCCAGTACTTC. Translating gives CASSYSSGTKGETQYF.

The genes are TRBV9 and TRBJ1-5; possibly TRBD1 for D (5 bases). V was cut by 4 bases and J by 3 bases, with 14 bases left in between. The CDR3 has 15 amino acids. Germline CDR1 is SGDLS and CDR2 is YYNGEE. The CDR3, as DNA: TGTGCCAGCAGCACATCCGGGGGGGACAATCAGCCCCAGCATTTT. Residues: CASSTSGGDNQPQHF.

The rearrangement joins TRBV2 to TRBJ2-7, with a tentative D call TRBD2 (5 bases). Germline V gives CDR1 SNHLY, CDR2 FYNNEI. The CDR3 covers 15 residues. V was pared by 1 base and J by 0 bases, with 10 bases between. CDR3: CASSEERYSSYEQYF. DNA of the CDR3: TGTGCCAGCAGTGAAGAGCGGTACAGCTCCTACGAGCAGTACTTC.

This chain uses TRBV27 with TRBJ1-3; 7 bases are shared with TRBD1. The V gene's germline CDR1 is MNHEY and CDR2 SMNVEV (reference sequence). The CDR3 sequence is 14 residues long. V trimming: 5 bases; J trimming: 4 bases; junction bases outside the gene matches: 5. CDR3 sequence: CASSRQGEGNTIYF. CDR3 nucleotide sequence: TGTGCCAGCAGTCGCCAGGGGGAGGGAAACACCATATATTTT.

This clone appeared a few times. The V gene is TRBV6-5, the J gene TRBJ2-1; 8 bases match TRBD2. Per the germline V gene, CDR1 is MNHEY and CDR2 is SVGAGI. The CDR3 has 15 amino acids. V shed 2 bases and J 7 bases; nucleotides not matched to a gene: 7. CDR3 in amino acids: CASSYASGPRNEQFF. The CDR3 DNA sequence: TGTGCCAGCAGTTACGCTAGCGGGCCCCGTAATGAGCAGTTCTTC.

The chain joins TRBV28 to TRBJ1-3; D gene unclear. Germline CDR1 is MDHEN and CDR2 is SYDVKM. V dropped 2 bases and J dropped 0 bases, with 11 bases sitting between them. The CDR3 consists of 16 residues. Here the CDR3 reads CASSLGYSLSGNTIYF. In DNA, the CDR3 is TGTGCCAGCAGTTTAGGGTACAGCCTCTCTGGAAACACCATATATTTT.

The chain carries TRBV11-3 and TRBJ2-3, with a possible D match to TRBD2 (6 bases). CDR3 length: 17 amino acids. Germline V lookup: CDR1 SGHNT, CDR2 YENEEA. V dropped 4 bases and J dropped 2 bases, with 19 bases sitting between them. CDR3 DNA sequence: TGTGCCAGCAGCTCCCCTTTGGGAGGCAGGGACACAGATACGCAGTATTTT. It yields the protein CASSSPLGGRDTDTQYF. Full variable domain (rest looked up from reference TRBV11-3 and TRBJ2-3): EAGVVQSPRYKIIEKKQPVAFWCNPISGHNTLYWYLQNLGQGPELLIRYENEEAVDDSQLPKDRFSAERLKGVDSTLKIQPAELGDSAVYLCASSSPLGGRDTDTQYFGPGTRLTVL.

The rearrangement links TRBV24-1 to TRBJ2-7; TRBD1 agrees at 8 bases. This CDR3 is built from 15 residues. Germline lookup yields CDR1 KGHDR and CDR2 SFDVKD. After removal of 7 bases from V and 4 bases from J, the junction contained 11 bases not matched to a gene. The DNA of the CDR3 is TGTGCCACCAGCAGGGCCGGGACAGGATTTTACGAGCAGTACTTC. This sequence encodes CATSRAGTGFYEQYF.

The chain carries TRBV19 and TRBJ1-1; TRBD1 aligns across 9 bases. There are 16 residues in the CDR3. Germline V CDR1 and CDR2: LNHDA, SQIVND (reference sequence). With 9 bases clipped from V and 0 bases from J, the junction kept 11 bases outside the gene matches. CDR3 in amino acids: CASRWGTGPLNTEAFF. The CDR3 DNA reads TGTGCCAGCCGGTGGGGGACAGGGCCTTTGAACACTGAAGCTTTCTTT.

The genes are TRBV12-3 or TRBV12-4 and TRBJ2-2; D unclear. The V end was cut by 8 bases, the J end by 6 bases, with 7 bases between. The length of the CDR3 is 11 residues. CDR3 in amino acids: CASASAGELFF. CDR3 in DNA: TGTGCCAGCGCATCGGCCGGGGAGCTGTTTTTT.